This is a list of T cell receptor beta chains from one sample in a study of metastatic and nonmetastatic thyroid tumors. MiXCR reprocessed the PCR reads for TCRdb. In the table there are 20,000 to 25,000 clones, about a sixth of which are singletons. The specimen was blood. The receptors here all came from a female donor with papillary thyroid cancer or a benign thyroid nodule (not recorded which). Some clones in this sample may be carry-over from other donors' samples. Both conserved end residues are part of each CDR3. D genes are given only for firm matches. Not all rows give a size; the values are once, few, many and, for expanded clones, a class.

clone_size: many; j_call: TRBJ2-3; d_call: .; v_call: TRBV6-6; cdr3_length: 14; cdr3_aa: CASSYPLWDHTQYF; cdr3_nt: TGTGCCAGCAGTTACCCGCTCTGGGACCATACGCAGTATTTT
clone_size: many; j_call: TRBJ2-2; d_call: .; v_call: TRBV5-1; cdr3_length: 15; cdr3_aa: CASSLSTGSRGELFF; cdr3_nt: TGCGCCAGCAGCTTGTCTACAGGATCGCGAGGGGAGCTGTTTTTT
clone_size: few; j_call: TRBJ1-4; d_call: .; v_call: TRBV6-2/TRBV6-3; cdr3_length: 14; cdr3_aa: CANSYGGRREKLFF; cdr3_nt: TGTGCCAACAGTTACGGAGGCCGGCGAGAAAAACTGTTTTTT
clone_size: few; j_call: TRBJ2-7; d_call: .; v_call: TRBV4-3; cdr3_length: 14; cdr3_aa: CASSQDRDAYEQYF; cdr3_nt: TGCGCCAGCAGCCAAGACAGGGACGCCTACGAGCAGTACTTC
clone_size: many; j_call: TRBJ2-3; d_call: TRBD1; v_call: TRBV9; cdr3_length: 13; cdr3_aa: CASSVTGVDTQYF; cdr3_nt: TGTGCCAGCAGCGTTACAGGGGTGGATACGCAGTATTTT
clone_size: few; j_call: TRBJ2-2; d_call: .; v_call: TRBV6-2/TRBV6-3; cdr3_length: 14; cdr3_aa: CASSGGGDTGELFF; cdr3_nt: TGTGCCAGCAGCGGAGGCGGCGACACCGGGGAGCTGTTTTTT
clone_size: many; j_call: TRBJ2-7; d_call: TRBD2; v_call: TRBV28; cdr3_length: 14; cdr3_aa: CASRGTSGFYEQYF; cdr3_nt: TGTGCCAGCCGGGGGACTAGCGGGTTCTACGAGCAGTACTTC
clone_size: many; j_call: TRBJ2-1; d_call: .; v_call: TRBV19; cdr3_length: 13; cdr3_aa: CASSVPPLDEQFF; cdr3_nt: TGTGCCAGTAGCGTTCCCCCTCTGGATGAGCAGTTCTTC
clone_size: many; j_call: TRBJ2-1; d_call: TRBD1; v_call: TRBV6-1; cdr3_length: 14; cdr3_aa: CASSEAYRGNEQFF; cdr3_nt: TGTGCCAGCAGTGAAGCTTACAGGGGGAATGAGCAGTTCTTC
clone_size: .; j_call: TRBJ1-1; d_call: .; v_call: TRBV7-9; cdr3_length: 14; cdr3_aa: CASRPPAENTEAFF; cdr3_nt: TGTGCCAGCAGACCTCCGGCCGAGAACACTGAAGCTTTCTTT
clone_size: many; j_call: TRBJ1-1; d_call: .; v_call: TRBV19; cdr3_length: 14; cdr3_aa: CASGWGRSYTEAFF; cdr3_nt: TGTGCCAGTGGCTGGGGCAGGAGTTACACTGAAGCTTTCTTT
clone_size: .; j_call: TRBJ1-2; d_call: .; v_call: TRBV5-4; cdr3_length: 14; cdr3_aa: CASSLAGANYGYTF; cdr3_nt: TGTGCCAGCAGCTTGGCTGGGGCCAACTATGGCTACACCTTC
clone_size: few; j_call: TRBJ1-1; d_call: .; v_call: TRBV18; cdr3_length: 16; cdr3_aa: CASSPGGAGMNTEAFF; cdr3_nt: TGTGCCAGCTCACCAGGGGGCGCGGGGATGAACACTGAAGCTTTCTTT
clone_size: once; j_call: TRBJ2-7; d_call: .; v_call: TRBV3-1; cdr3_length: 14; cdr3_aa: CASSQGDRYYEQYF; cdr3_nt: TGTGCCAGCAGCCAAGGAGACAGATACTACGAGCAGTACTTC
clone_size: many; j_call: TRBJ1-2; d_call: .; v_call: TRBV5-1; cdr3_length: 13; cdr3_aa: CASSADIYYGYTF; cdr3_nt: TGCGCCAGCAGCGCCGACATCTACTATGGCTACACCTTC
clone_size: many; j_call: TRBJ2-1; d_call: TRBD2; v_call: TRBV20-1; cdr3_length: 17; cdr3_aa: CSARGGSGKSSYNEQFF; cdr3_nt: TGCAGTGCAAGAGGGGGTAGCGGGAAAAGCTCCTACAATGAGCAGTTCTTC
clone_size: many; j_call: TRBJ2-1; d_call: TRBD2; v_call: TRBV11-1; cdr3_length: 16; cdr3_aa: CASSPTRGRSYNEQFF; cdr3_nt: TGTGCCAGCAGCCCTACGCGGGGGAGGTCCTACAATGAGCAGTTCTTC
clone_size: many; j_call: TRBJ2-5; d_call: .; v_call: TRBV24-1; cdr3_length: 14; cdr3_aa: CATSDETGLETQYF; cdr3_nt: TGTGCCACCAGTGATGAGACAGGTTTAGAGACCCAGTACTTC
clone_size: many; j_call: TRBJ2-5; d_call: TRBD2; v_call: TRBV4-2; cdr3_length: 18; cdr3_aa: CASSQAHQLAGGEETQYF; cdr3_nt: TGTGCCAGCAGCCAAGCCCACCAACTAGCGGGAGGGGAGGAGACCCAGTACTTC
clone_size: many; j_call: TRBJ2-5; d_call: .; v_call: TRBV7-9; cdr3_length: 13; cdr3_aa: CASSLAPGGTQYF; cdr3_nt: TGTGCCAGCAGCTTAGCCCCCGGGGGGACCCAGTACTTC
clone_size: .; j_call: TRBJ2-3; d_call: TRBD2; v_call: TRBV18; cdr3_length: 14; cdr3_aa: CASSPGSGRNTQYF; cdr3_nt: TGTGCCAGCTCACCGGGTAGCGGGAGGAATACGCAGTATTTT
clone_size: many; j_call: TRBJ1-1; d_call: .; v_call: TRBV5-1; cdr3_length: 14; cdr3_aa: CASSLGSQNTEAFF; cdr3_nt: TGCGCCAGCAGCTTGGGCAGCCAGAACACTGAAGCTTTCTTT
clone_size: many; j_call: TRBJ2-5; d_call: TRBD1; v_call: TRBV19; cdr3_length: 14; cdr3_aa: CASRDRGRGETQYF; cdr3_nt: TGTGCCAGTAGGGACAGGGGGCGCGGCGAGACCCAGTACTTC
clone_size: .; j_call: TRBJ2-1; d_call: .; v_call: TRBV9; cdr3_length: 15; cdr3_aa: CASSAGTLLVDQQFF; cdr3_nt: TGTGCCAGCAGCGCAGGGACCCTCCTCGTTGATCAGCAGTTCTTC
clone_size: many; j_call: TRBJ2-5; d_call: TRBD1; v_call: TRBV6-1; cdr3_length: 15; cdr3_aa: CASSPGTGVQETQYF; cdr3_nt: TGTGCCAGCAGTCCCGGGACAGGGGTCCAAGAGACCCAGTACTTC
clone_size: once; j_call: TRBJ2-7; d_call: TRBD2; v_call: TRBV18; cdr3_length: 15; cdr3_aa: CASSLSGLAGNEQYF; cdr3_nt: TGTGCCAGCTCACTCTCGGGACTAGCGGGAAACGAGCAGTACTTC
clone_size: many; j_call: TRBJ2-2; d_call: .; v_call: TRBV7-2; cdr3_length: 12; cdr3_aa: CASSLDFGELFF; cdr3_nt: TGTGCCAGCAGCCTTGATTTCGGGGAGCTGTTTTTT
clone_size: many; j_call: TRBJ1-1; d_call: TRBD1; v_call: TRBV5-1; cdr3_length: 14; cdr3_aa: CASSLDAGGTEAFF; cdr3_nt: TGCGCCAGCAGCTTGGACGCAGGGGGTACTGAAGCTTTCTTT
clone_size: .; j_call: TRBJ2-7; d_call: TRBD2; v_call: TRBV28; cdr3_length: 14; cdr3_aa: CASGGGPGSYEQYF; cdr3_nt: TGTGCCAGCGGGGGAGGGCCAGGTTCCTACGAGCAGTACTTC
clone_size: many; j_call: TRBJ2-5; d_call: .; v_call: TRBV4-1; cdr3_length: 14; cdr3_aa: CASSQVAGVETQYF; cdr3_nt: TGCGCCAGCAGCCAAGTTGCAGGGGTCGAGACCCAGTACTTC
clone_size: many; j_call: TRBJ2-5; d_call: TRBD1; v_call: TRBV5-1; cdr3_length: 17; cdr3_aa: CASSFGTGRIGRETQYF; cdr3_nt: TGCGCCAGCAGCTTCGGGACAGGGAGGATAGGGAGGGAGACCCAGTACTTC
clone_size: many; j_call: TRBJ2-1; d_call: TRBD2; v_call: TRBV11-1; cdr3_length: 15; cdr3_aa: CASSLAREGQDEQFF; cdr3_nt: TGTGCCAGCAGCTTAGCGCGGGAGGGCCAGGATGAGCAGTTCTTC
clone_size: many; j_call: TRBJ2-7; d_call: .; v_call: TRBV12-5; cdr3_length: 11; cdr3_aa: CASGFGYQQYF; cdr3_nt: TGTGCTAGTGGTTTTGGTTATCAGCAGTACTTC
clone_size: .; j_call: TRBJ2-3; d_call: TRBD2; v_call: TRBV5-1; cdr3_length: 17; cdr3_aa: CASSSGTSGGSRDTQYF; cdr3_nt: TGCGCCAGCAGCTCCGGGACTAGCGGGGGGTCAAGGGATACGCAGTATTTT
clone_size: .; j_call: TRBJ2-7; d_call: .; v_call: TRBV6-1; cdr3_length: 13; cdr3_aa: CASIDIDTYEQYF; cdr3_nt: TGTGCCAGCATTGACATTGATACCTACGAGCAGTACTTC
clone_size: many; j_call: TRBJ2-3; d_call: .; v_call: TRBV4-2; cdr3_length: 18; cdr3_aa: CASSQKGSGIRDADTQYF; cdr3_nt: TGTGCCAGCAGCCAAAAGGGGTCCGGAATCCGGGACGCAGATACGCAGTATTTT
clone_size: few; j_call: TRBJ2-7; d_call: .; v_call: TRBV6-5; cdr3_length: 16; cdr3_aa: CASSYSTGSSRYEQYF; cdr3_nt: TGTGCCAGCAGTTACTCCACGGGATCATCCCGTTACGAGCAGTACTTC
clone_size: many; j_call: TRBJ1-5; d_call: .; v_call: TRBV29-1; cdr3_length: 13; cdr3_aa: CSVGQGGDQPQHF; cdr3_nt: TGCAGCGTTGGGCAGGGAGGGGATCAGCCCCAGCATTTT
clone_size: many; j_call: TRBJ1-4; d_call: .; v_call: TRBV29-1; cdr3_length: 11; cdr3_aa: CSVELNEKLFF; cdr3_nt: TGCAGCGTTGAACTGAATGAAAAACTGTTTTTT
clone_size: many; j_call: TRBJ2-5; d_call: TRBD2; v_call: TRBV20-1; cdr3_length: 14; cdr3_aa: CSAFPGGGKETQYF; cdr3_nt: TGCAGTGCTTTTCCGGGGGGAGGGAAAGAGACCCAGTACTTC
clone_size: many; j_call: TRBJ2-3; d_call: .; v_call: TRBV28; cdr3_length: 13; cdr3_aa: CASKGSSTDTQYF; cdr3_nt: TGTGCCAGCAAGGGCAGTAGCACAGATACGCAGTATTTT
clone_size: many; j_call: TRBJ1-6; d_call: TRBD1; v_call: TRBV5-1; cdr3_length: 14; cdr3_aa: CASSLGQGDSPLHF; cdr3_nt: TGCGCCAGCAGCTTAGGACAGGGGGATTCACCTCTCCACTTT
clone_size: .; j_call: TRBJ1-3; d_call: .; v_call: TRBV6-1; cdr3_length: 14; cdr3_aa: CASSPGGTGNTIYF; cdr3_nt: TGTGCCAGCAGTCCCGGGGGAACTGGAAACACCATATATTTT
clone_size: many; j_call: TRBJ2-1; d_call: .; v_call: TRBV4-1; cdr3_length: 14; cdr3_aa: CASSPPGHWNEQFF; cdr3_nt: TGCGCCAGCAGCCCCCCGGGGCACTGGAATGAGCAGTTCTTC
clone_size: many; j_call: TRBJ2-7; d_call: .; v_call: TRBV30; cdr3_length: 16; cdr3_aa: CAWSVWGPAGAREQYF; cdr3_nt: TGTGCCTGGAGTGTTTGGGGCCCGGCGGGGGCCCGCGAGCAGTACTTC
clone_size: many; j_call: TRBJ2-7; d_call: .; v_call: TRBV28; cdr3_length: 10; cdr3_aa: CASGLGEQYF; cdr3_nt: TGTGCCAGCGGCCTTGGGGAGCAGTACTTC
clone_size: many; j_call: TRBJ1-2; d_call: .; v_call: TRBV12-3/TRBV12-4; cdr3_length: 13; cdr3_aa: CASSLEGDVGYTF; cdr3_nt: TGTGCCAGCAGTTTAGAGGGGGACGTGGGCTACACCTTC
clone_size: once; j_call: TRBJ2-5; d_call: .; v_call: TRBV15; cdr3_length: 13; cdr3_aa: CATSGIAGETQYF; cdr3_nt: TGTGCCACCAGCGGAATAGCTGGCGAGACCCAGTACTTC